Each of the 5 T cell receptor beta chains below was sequenced from the same sample in a study of T cell responses to AZD1222 COVID-19 vaccine (dated by TCRdb to the early 2020s). The receptor library was made with the immunoSEQ multiplex PCR assay. In TCRdb, the immuneACCESS table is reduced to in-frame sequences with V and J assigned. These tables do not hold every clone; where another copy was compared, an unresolved V gene accounts for under half, and the others remain unexplained. Present in this sample are some 110,000 clones, about 90% of which were seen just once. The ten most abundant clones make up around 7.5% of the sample. Per the publication, the time point label means: baseline before first vaccination. The sequenced sample was peripheral blood, obtained on day 0 of AZD1222 vaccination. All receptors derive from an adult in good health.

The V and J genes are TRBV19 and TRBJ1-6; TRBD1 might be the D (5 bases). Germline assignment: CDR1 LNHDA and CDR2 SQIVND (reference sequence). V was trimmed by 7 bases and J by 4 bases, leaving 8 bases between them. The CDR3 has 13 amino acids. CDR3 bases: TGTGCCAGTACGGGACTTTATAATTCACCCCTCCACTTT. Translated: CASTGLYNSPLHF.

The chain has TRBV30 and TRBJ1-3, with 9 bases that match TRBD1. Germline CDR1 and CDR2: GTSNPN and SVGIG (reference sequence). The CDR3 sequence is 16 residues long. Germline trimming cut 1 base from V and 6 bases from J; bases unmatched to any gene: 10. CDR3 sequence (DNA): TGTGCCTGGAGTGGAGGTCGGACAGGGGTGGTAAACACCATATATTTT. As protein: CAWSGGRTGVVNTIYF.

The rearrangement uses TRBV4-2 and TRBJ2-2, with 8 bases aligning to TRBD1. The CDR3 consists of 15 residues. V lost 5 bases, J lost 3 bases, and 5 bases stayed unmatched. Germline CDR1 reads LGHNA; CDR2 reads YNFKEQ. The DNA for the CDR3 is TGTGCCAGCAGCTCAGGACAGGGAGACACCGGGGAGCTGTTTTTT. Its protein product is CASSSGQGDTGELFF.

The rearrangement links TRBV6-5 to TRBJ1-2; TRBD1 is a possible D gene (6 bases). CDR3 size: 12 residues. Trimming shortened V by 5 bases and J by 5 bases, and 9 bases separated the two germline ends. Germline CDR1 reads MNHEY; CDR2 reads SVGAGI. CDR3 protein: CASSPTGYGYTF. The CDR3 nucleotides are TGTGCCAGCAGTCCTACAGGGTATGGCTACACCTTC.

This rearrangement joins TRBV11-2 to TRBJ2-2; D not certain. CDR3 length: 12 residues. Per the germline V gene, CDR1 is SGHAT and CDR2 is FQNNGV. Trimming shortened V by 1 base and J by 6 bases, and 3 bases separated the two germline ends. The DNA of the CDR3 is TGTGCCAGCAGCTTAGGGGCCGGGGAGCTGTTTTTT. Its translation: CASSLGAGELFF.